A selection of T cell receptor beta chains follows, all from one sample in a study of T cells in Graves' hyperthyroidism and ophthalmopathy. TCRdb redid the calling of the multiplex PCR reads with MiXCR, one entry per CDR3 protein. The table shows around 440,000 distinct CDR3 sequences, with around a sixth occurring only once. Sequenced: blood. These receptors were taken from a woman younger than 35 with Graves' hyperthyroidism. The CDR3 runs from the conserved cysteine through the conserved F or W. Fields, in order: J gene, V gene, CDR3 protein.

TRBJ1-1 | TRBV7-9 | CASSPPQGPPAEAFF
TRBJ1-6 | TRBV12-3/TRBV12-4 | CASSLIEDSPLHF
TRBJ1-2 | TRBV7-9 | CASSLTGGWDGYTF
TRBJ1-2 | TRBV5-1 | CASSLGGDRPSYFYGYTF
TRBJ2-2 | TRBV6-1 | CASREGLNTGELFF
TRBJ2-1 | TRBV18 | CASSPVSSYNEQFF
TRBJ2-7 | TRBV3-1 | CASSQGYAGRQREQYF
TRBJ2-5 | TRBV20-1 | CGARGGRIETQYF
TRBJ1-1 | TRBV15 | CVTSPWGTGGTEAFF
TRBJ1-3 | TRBV19 | CASATQQGRAGNTIYF
TRBJ1-2 | TRBV28 | CASSFSGGPSGYTF
TRBJ1-3 | TRBV12-3/TRBV12-4 | CASSLTAPDRSGNTIYF
TRBJ1-6 | TRBV7-9 | CASSRTGEYNSPLHF
TRBJ2-1 | TRBV18 | CANSPQRGVNEQFF
TRBJ1-6 | TRBV6-5 | CASSTANSPLHF
TRBJ1-1 | TRBV30 | CAWSVQGYTEAFF
TRBJ1-2 | TRBV12-3/TRBV12-4 | CASSLDGSGYTF